The present T cell receptor beta chain was sequenced within a study of blood T cell repertoires in COVID-19. Whole-study context: Sources were T cells, B-cell-depleted T cells, or PBMCs; the material itself was cDNA or gDNA.

The protocol was immunoSEQ multiplex PCR, while the TCRdb copy is restricted to in-frame clones and leaves out a portion. The sample has more than 350,000 clones, roughly 89% seen once. V dropped 4 bases and J dropped 0; count of bases not matched to a gene: 7. The CDR3 is 16 residues long. CDR1 SGHNT and CDR2 YYREEE come from the germline V gene (reference sequence). The chain uses TRBV5-4 and TRBJ2-1, with TRBD2 identical over 7 bases. The receptor was derived from a woman aged 50 to 60 who had recovered from COVID-19. Material for sequencing was PBMCs or T cells enriched from blood (not recorded which). The CDR3 coding sequence is TGTGCCAGCAGCCGACCGGGACTAAGCTCCTACAATGAGCAGTTCTTC. As protein: CASSRPGLSSYNEQFF.